This T cell receptor (beta chain) appears in the sequencing data of a study of T cells in Graves' hyperthyroidism and ophthalmopathy. Study-level points and caveats: The model anticipated ophthalmopathy a median about six months pre-onset.

The authors deemed Graves' hyperthyroidism stable absent ophthalmopathy progression within 18 months. The study enrolled patients aged 18 to 65 with newly diagnosed hyperthyroidism of under 2 months' duration. This CDR3 contains 15 residues. Trimming took 0 bases from V and 7 from J, leaving 10 bases between them. Per the germline V gene, CDR1 is ENHRY and CDR2 is SYGVKD. As regards this clonotype: Its antigen is unknown.

The TCR beta CDR3 regions underwent amplification using RNA transcripts as the source. The primer set for the first-round RT-PCR of the TCR CDR3 was HTBI. One entry per CDR3 protein results from TCRdb running MiXCR on the multiplex PCR reads. This sample yields approximately 360,000 distinct CDR3 sequences, of which around 25% are seen a single time; less than 75% belongs to the top ten. Sequenced: blood. The chain links TRBV10-3 to TRBJ1-6; D not resolved. This clonotype was obtained from a man in his forties or fifties with Graves' hyperthyroidism. The CDR3 DNA reads TGTGCCATCAGTGAGTCTAGGTCAGAGAATTCACCCCTCCACTTT. Protein product: CAISESRSENSPLHF.